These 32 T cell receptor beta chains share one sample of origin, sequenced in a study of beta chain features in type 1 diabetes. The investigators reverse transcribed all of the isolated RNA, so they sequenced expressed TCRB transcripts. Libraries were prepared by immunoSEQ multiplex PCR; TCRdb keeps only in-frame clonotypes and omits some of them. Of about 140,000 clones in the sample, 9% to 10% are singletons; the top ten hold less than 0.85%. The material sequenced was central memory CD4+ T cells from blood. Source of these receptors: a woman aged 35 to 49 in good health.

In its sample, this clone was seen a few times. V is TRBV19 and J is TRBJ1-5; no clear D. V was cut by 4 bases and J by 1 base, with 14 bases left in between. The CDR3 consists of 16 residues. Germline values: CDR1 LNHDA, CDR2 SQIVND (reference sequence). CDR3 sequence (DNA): TGTGCCAGTAGTAATTCTCCGGGGAGGAGCAATCAGCCCCAGCATTTT. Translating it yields CASSNSPGRSNQPQHF.

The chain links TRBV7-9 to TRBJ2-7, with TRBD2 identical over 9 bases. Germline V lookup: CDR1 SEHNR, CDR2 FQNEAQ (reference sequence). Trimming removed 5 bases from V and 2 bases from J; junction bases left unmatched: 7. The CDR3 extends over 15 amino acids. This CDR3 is CASSPPAGGPYEQYF. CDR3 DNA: TGTGCCAGCAGCCCCCCAGCGGGGGGACCCTACGAGCAGTACTTC.

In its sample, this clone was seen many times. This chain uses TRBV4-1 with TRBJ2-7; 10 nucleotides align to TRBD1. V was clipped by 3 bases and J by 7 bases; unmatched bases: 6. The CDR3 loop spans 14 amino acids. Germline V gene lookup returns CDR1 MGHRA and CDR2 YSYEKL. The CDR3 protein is CASSQDRGIGEQYF. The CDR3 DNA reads TGCGCCAGCAGCCAGGACAGGGGGATCGGTGAGCAGTACTTC.

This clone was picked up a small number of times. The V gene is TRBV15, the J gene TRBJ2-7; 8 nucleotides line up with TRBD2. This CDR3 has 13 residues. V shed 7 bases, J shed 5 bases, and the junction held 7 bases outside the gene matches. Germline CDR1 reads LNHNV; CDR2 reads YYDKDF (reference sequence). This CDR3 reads CATNSGTRNEQYF. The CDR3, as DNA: TGTGCCACCAACTCCGGGACTAGGAACGAGCAGTACTTC.

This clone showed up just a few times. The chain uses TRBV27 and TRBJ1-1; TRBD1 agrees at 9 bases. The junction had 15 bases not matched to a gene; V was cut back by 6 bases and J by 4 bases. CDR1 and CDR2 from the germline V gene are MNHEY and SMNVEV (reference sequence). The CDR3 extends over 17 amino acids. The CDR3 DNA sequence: TGTGCCAGCAGCCGAGCGGGGACAGGGAATTTAGTCACTGAAGCTTTCTTT. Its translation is CASSRAGTGNLVTEAFF.

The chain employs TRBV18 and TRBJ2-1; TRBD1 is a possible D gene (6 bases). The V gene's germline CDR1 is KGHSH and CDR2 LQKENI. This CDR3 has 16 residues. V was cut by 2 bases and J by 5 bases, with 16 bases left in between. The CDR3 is CASSPMGANLNNEQFF. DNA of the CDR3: TGTGCCAGCTCACCAATGGGGGCCAATCTTAACAATGAGCAGTTCTTC.

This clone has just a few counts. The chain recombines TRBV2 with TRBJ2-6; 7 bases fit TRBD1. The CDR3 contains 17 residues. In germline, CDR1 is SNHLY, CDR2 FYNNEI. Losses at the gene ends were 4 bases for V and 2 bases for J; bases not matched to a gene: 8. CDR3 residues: CASSGDSQKTGANVLTF. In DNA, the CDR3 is TGTGCCAGCAGTGGGGACAGTCAGAAAACTGGGGCCAACGTCCTGACTTTC.

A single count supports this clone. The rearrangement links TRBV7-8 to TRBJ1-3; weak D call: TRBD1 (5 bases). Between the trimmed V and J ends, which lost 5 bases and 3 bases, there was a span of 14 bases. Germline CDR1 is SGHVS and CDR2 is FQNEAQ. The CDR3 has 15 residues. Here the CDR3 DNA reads TGTGCCAGCAGCCCCACAGGTTATGGTGGAAACACCATATATTTT. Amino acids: CASSPTGYGGNTIYF.

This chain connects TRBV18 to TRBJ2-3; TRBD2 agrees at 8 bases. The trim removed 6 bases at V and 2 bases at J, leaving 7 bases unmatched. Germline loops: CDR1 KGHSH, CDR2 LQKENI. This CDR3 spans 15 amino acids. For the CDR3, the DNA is TGTGCCAGCTCCCGGGCGGGGGGAACCACAGATACGCAGTATTTT. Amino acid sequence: CASSRAGGTTDTQYF.

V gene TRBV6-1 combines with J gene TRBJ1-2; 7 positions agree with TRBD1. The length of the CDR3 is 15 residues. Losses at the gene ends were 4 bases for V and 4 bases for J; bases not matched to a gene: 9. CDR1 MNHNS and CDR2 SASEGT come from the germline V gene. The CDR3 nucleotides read TGTGCCAGCAGTGTAGGACAGGCGGATAGCTATGGCTACACCTTC. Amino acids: CASSVGQADSYGYTF.

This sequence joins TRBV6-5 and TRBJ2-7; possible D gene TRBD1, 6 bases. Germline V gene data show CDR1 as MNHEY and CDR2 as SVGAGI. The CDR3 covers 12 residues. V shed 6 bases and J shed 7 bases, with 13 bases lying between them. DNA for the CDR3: TGTGCCAGCAGCCAGAACAGGGAAGAGCAGTACTTC. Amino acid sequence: CASSQNREEQYF.

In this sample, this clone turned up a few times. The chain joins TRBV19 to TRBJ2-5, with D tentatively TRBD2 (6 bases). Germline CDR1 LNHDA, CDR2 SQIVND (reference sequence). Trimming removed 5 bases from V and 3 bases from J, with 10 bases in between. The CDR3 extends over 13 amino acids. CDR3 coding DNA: TGTGCCAGTAGTCCATGGGGGGAAGAGACCCAGTACTTC. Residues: CASSPWGEETQYF.

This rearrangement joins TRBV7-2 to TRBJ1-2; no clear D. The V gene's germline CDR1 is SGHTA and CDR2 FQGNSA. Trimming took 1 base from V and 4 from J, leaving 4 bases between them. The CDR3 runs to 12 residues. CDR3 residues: CASSLDSYGYTF. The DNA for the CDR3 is TGTGCCAGCAGCTTAGACAGCTATGGCTACACCTTC.

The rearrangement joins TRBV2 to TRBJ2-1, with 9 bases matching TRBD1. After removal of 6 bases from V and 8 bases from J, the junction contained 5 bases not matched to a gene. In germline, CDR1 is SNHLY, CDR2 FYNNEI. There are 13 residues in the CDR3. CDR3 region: CASSRDRVHEQFF. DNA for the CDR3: TGTGCCAGCAGCAGGGACAGGGTACATGAGCAGTTCTTC. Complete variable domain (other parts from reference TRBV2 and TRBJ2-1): EPEVTQTPSHQVTQMGQEVILRCVPISNHLYFYWYRQILGQKVEFLVSFYNNEISEKSEIFDDQFSVERPDGSNFTLKIRSTKLEDSAMYFCASSRDRVHEQFFGPGTRLTVL.

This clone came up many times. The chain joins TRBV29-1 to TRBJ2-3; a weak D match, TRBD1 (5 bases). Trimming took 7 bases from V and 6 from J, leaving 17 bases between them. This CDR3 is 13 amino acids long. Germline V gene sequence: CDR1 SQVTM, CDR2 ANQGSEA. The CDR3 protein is CSGFRAAVDTQYF. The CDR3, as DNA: TGCAGCGGATTCAGGGCCGCAGTGGATACGCAGTATTTT.

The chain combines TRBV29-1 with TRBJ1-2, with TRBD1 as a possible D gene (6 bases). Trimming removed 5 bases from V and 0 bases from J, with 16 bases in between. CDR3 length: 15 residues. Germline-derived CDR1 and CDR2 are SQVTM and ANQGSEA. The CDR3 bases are TGCAGCGTTACTTTGGAGGACAGTTCTAACTATGGCTACACCTTC. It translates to CSVTLEDSSNYGYTF.

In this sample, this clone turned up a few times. CDR3 coding DNA: TGTGCCAGCAGTGAAGACGAGGGTTCGAGAGAGCAGTACTTC. Protein: CASSEDEGSREQYF. The gene calls are TRBV6-1 and TRBJ2-7; perhaps TRBD2 as D (5 bases). The CDR3 is 14 amino acids. Trimming pared 1 base from V and 7 bases from J, leaving 14 bases between. CDR1 and CDR2 (germline): MNHNS, SASEGT.

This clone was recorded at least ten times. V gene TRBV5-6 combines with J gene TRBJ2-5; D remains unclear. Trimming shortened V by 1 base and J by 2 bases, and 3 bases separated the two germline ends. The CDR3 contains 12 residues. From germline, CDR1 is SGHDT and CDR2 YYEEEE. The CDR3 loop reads CASSLRQETQYF. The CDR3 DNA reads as TGTGCCAGCAGCTTGCGTCAAGAGACCCAGTACTTC.

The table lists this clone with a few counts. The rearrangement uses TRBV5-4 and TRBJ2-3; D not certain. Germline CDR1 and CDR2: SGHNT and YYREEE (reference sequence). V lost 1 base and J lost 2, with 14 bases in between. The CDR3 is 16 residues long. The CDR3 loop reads CASSLLDTPTTDTQYF. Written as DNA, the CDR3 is TGTGCCAGCAGCTTGTTAGACACACCAACCACAGATACGCAGTATTTT.

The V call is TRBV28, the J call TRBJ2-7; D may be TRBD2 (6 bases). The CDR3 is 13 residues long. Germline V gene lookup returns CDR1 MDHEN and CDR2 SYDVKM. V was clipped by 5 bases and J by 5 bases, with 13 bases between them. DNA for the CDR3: TGTGCCAGCAGTGCGACTAGATTTAACGAGCAGTACTTC. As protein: CASSATRFNEQYF.

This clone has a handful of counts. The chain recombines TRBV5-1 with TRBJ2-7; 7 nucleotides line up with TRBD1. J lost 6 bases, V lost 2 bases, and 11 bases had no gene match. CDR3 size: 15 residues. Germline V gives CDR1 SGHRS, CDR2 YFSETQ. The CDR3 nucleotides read TGCGCCAGCAGCTTCCTGGGACAGTCCCTTAGCGAGCAGTACTTC. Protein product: CASSFLGQSLSEQYF.

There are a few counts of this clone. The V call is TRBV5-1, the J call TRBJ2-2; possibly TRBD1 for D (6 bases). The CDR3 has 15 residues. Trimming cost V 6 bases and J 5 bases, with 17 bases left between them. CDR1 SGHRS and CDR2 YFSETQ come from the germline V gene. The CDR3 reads CASTLVTGGTGELFF. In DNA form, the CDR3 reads TGCGCCAGCACGCTGGTGACAGGCGGTACCGGGGAGCTGTTTTTT.

The CDR3 DNA is TGTGCCAGCAGTTACAACAGGGCATCTTACGAGCAGTACTTC. This codes for CASSYNRASYEQYF. The chain carries TRBV6-6 and TRBJ2-7; possibly TRBD1 for D (6 bases). Germline CDR1 and CDR2: MNHNY and SVGAGI (reference sequence). Trimming left V 2 bases short and J 4 bases short, with 12 bases between. The CDR3 covers 14 residues.

CDR3 protein: CASSGGGSTGKETQYF. The CDR3 DNA follows: TGTGCCAGCAGCGGAGGGGGCTCGACAGGGAAAGAGACCCAGTACTTC. V and J are TRBV9 and TRBJ2-5, with 7 bases identical to TRBD1. The CDR3 length is 16 residues. Germline-derived CDR1 and CDR2 are SGDLS and YYNGEE. Trimming took 3 bases from V and 3 from J; bases not matched to a gene: 11.

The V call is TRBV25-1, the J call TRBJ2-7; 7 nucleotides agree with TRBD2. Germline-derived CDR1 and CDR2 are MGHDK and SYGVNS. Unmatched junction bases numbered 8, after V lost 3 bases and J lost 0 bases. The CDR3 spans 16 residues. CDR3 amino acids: CASSEDLAAVSYEQYF. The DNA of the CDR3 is TGTGCCAGCAGTGAGGACCTAGCGGCGGTCTCCTACGAGCAGTACTTC.

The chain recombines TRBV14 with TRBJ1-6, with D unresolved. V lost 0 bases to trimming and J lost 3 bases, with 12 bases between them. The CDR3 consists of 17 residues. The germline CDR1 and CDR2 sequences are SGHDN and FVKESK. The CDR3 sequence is CASSQDSQVFYNSPLHF. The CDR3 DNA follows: TGTGCCAGCAGCCAAGATAGTCAGGTGTTCTATAATTCACCCCTCCACTTT.

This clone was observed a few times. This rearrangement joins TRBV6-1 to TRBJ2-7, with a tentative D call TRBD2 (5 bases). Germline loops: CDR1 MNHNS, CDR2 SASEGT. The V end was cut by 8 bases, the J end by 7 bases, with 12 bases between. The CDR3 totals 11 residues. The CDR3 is CASAPPGEQYF. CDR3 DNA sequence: TGTGCCAGCGCACCCCCGGGGGAGCAGTACTTC.

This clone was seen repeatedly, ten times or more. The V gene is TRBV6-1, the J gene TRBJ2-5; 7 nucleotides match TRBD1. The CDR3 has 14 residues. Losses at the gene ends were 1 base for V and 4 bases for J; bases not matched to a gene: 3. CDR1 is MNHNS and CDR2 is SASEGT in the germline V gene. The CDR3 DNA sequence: TGTGCCAGCAGTGAAGTCAGGGGGATAGAGACCCAGTACTTC. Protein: CASSEVRGIETQYF.

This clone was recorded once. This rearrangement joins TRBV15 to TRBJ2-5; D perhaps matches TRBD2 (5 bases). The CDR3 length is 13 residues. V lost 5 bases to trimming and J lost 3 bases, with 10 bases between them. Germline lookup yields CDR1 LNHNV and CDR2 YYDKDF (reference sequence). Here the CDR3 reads CATSGGSKETQYF. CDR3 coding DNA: TGTGCCACCAGCGGAGGCAGTAAAGAGACCCAGTACTTC.

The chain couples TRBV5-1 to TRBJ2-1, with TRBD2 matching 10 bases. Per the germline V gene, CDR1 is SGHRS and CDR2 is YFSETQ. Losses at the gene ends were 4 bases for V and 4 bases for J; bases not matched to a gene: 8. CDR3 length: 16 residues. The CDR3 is CASSDPTSGFYNEQFF. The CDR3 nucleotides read TGCGCCAGCAGCGATCCGACTAGCGGGTTTTACAATGAGCAGTTCTTC.

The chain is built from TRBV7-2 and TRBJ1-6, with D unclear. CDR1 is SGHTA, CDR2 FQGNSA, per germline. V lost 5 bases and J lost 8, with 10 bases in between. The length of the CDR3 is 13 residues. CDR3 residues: CASSLRQDSPLHF. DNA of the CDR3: TGTGCCAGCAGCCTCCGCCAGGATTCACCCCTCCACTTT.

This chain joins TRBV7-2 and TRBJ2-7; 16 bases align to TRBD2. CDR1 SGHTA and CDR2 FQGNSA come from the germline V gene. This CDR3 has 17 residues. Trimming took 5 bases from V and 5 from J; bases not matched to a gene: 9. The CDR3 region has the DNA TGTGCCAGCAGCCCGGGACTAGCGGGGGGGCCAATCCACGAGCAGTACTTC. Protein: CASSPGLAGGPIHEQYF.